The 11 T cell receptor delta chains below were found in one sample sequenced in a study of gamma-delta chains in newborns, infants, children. TCRdb applied CATT to the reads for clone calling. The top ten clones hold around 5.2% of a sample with around 5,200 delta-chain clones, 18% of them seen once. Material: blood. Source of these receptors: a child who was a newborn, infant or young child, either healthy, febrile or measles-vaccinated (not recorded which).

For this clone: This could be a read error, since a much larger clone is one nucleotide away. The genes are TRDV2 and TRDJ3; 13 bases line up with TRDD3. Losses at the gene ends were 6 bases for V and 0 bases for J; bases not matched to a gene: 10. The CDR3 sequence is 20 residues long. In germline, CDR1 is GEAIGNYY, CDR2 EKD. The CDR3 DNA follows: TGTGCCTGTAACGTTTTACTGGGGGATACGGCCTCCTGGGACACCCGACAGATGTTTTTC. Its translation is CACNVLLGDTASWDTRQMFF.

Concerning this clone: One end of the junction does not line up with germline, which may come from a read error. This chain joins TRDV1 and TRDJ1; weak D call: TRDD2 (9 bases). Per germline, CDR1 TSWWSYY and CDR2 QGS. CDR3 length: 24 residues. CDR3 amino acids: CALGEPLPTEVTGDTPQYTDKPIF. The CDR3 DNA reads TGTGCTCTTGGGGAACCCCTTCCTACGGAGGTAACTGGGGATACTCCCCAGTACACCGATAAACCCATCTTT.

A note on this clone: This DNA's translation differs at residue 13 from TCRdb's protein, which comes from a much larger clone; a read error is likely, and the protein shown is translated from the DNA. The chain employs TRDV2 and TRDJ2; TRDD3 agrees at 13 bases. The germline V gene encodes CDR1 GEAIGNYY and CDR2 EKD. CDR3 length: 15 residues. The CDR3 DNA follows: TGTGCCTGTGTACTGGGGGATACGCACACAGCACAACCCTTCTTT. It translates to CACVLGDTHTAQPFF.

This chain links TRDV2 with TRDJ1; 8 bases are shared with TRDD3. TCRdb lists no J gene, so it was determined here by aligning the DNA to germline. The CDR3 is made up of 18 amino acids. The J segment lost 0 bases and the V segment lost 5 bases, leaving 16 bases of the junction unmatched. Germline CDR1 reads GEAIGNYY; CDR2 reads EKD. The CDR3 region has the DNA TGTGCCTGTGGCGGGTTTTACGACTGGGGGCTTCACACCGATAAACTCATCTTT. Residues: CACGGFYDWGLHTDKLIF.

The sample holds a few counts of this clone. A read error may be the cause here, since a much bigger clone is one base away. The sample holds other DNA sequences that translate to the same CDR3. The chain links TRDV2 to TRDJ1, with 13 positions matching TRDD3. The CDR3 contains 17 residues. The germline gives CDR1 GEAIGNYY, CDR2 EKD. The V and J ends lost 7 bases and 0 bases, in that order; junction bases with no gene match: 10. Here the CDR3 DNA reads TGTGCCTGCGACTTTATACTGGGGGATACGTACACCGATAAACTCATCTTT. It specifies CACDFILGDTYTDKLIF.

As regards this clone: A much bigger clone sits one base away, suggesting this may be a read error. V usage is TRDV2 and J usage is TRDJ3; 7 bases match TRDD3. As TCRdb names no J gene, one was assigned here on the basis of a DNA match to germline. The CDR3 is 21 amino acids. Looked up from germline, CDR1 is GEAIGNYY and CDR2 is EKD. CDR3 residues: CACDTEKDWGQSSWDTRKMFF. Written as DNA, the CDR3 is TGTGCCTGTGACACCGAGAAGGACTGGGGCCAAAGCTCCTGGGACACCCGAAAGATGTTTTTC.

This clone was detected only a few times. This may be a read error: a much more frequent sequence differs by one nucleotide. CDR3 sequence reads: CALGELGTRIGKGLVAQLFF. The CDR3 nucleotides read TGTGCTCTTGGGGAACTTGGAACGAGGATTGGAAAGGGTTTGGTAGCACAACTCTTCTTT. The chain combines TRDV1 with TRDJ2; D remains ambiguous. Trimming pared 0 bases from V and 7 bases from J, leaving 27 bases between. This CDR3 is 20 amino acids long. CDR1 is TSWWSYY and CDR2 is QGS in the germline V gene.

Of note for this clone: This may stem from a read error, because a much larger clone lies one nucleotide away. No V gene was called here, but the J gene is TRDJ1; the D call of TRDD3 is as the table states it, not checked on the DNA. This CDR3 spans 25 amino acids. The CDR3 protein is CALVAGPSLFHKGVGGYAYTDKLIF. As DNA, the CDR3 is TGTGCTCTTGTGGCCGGCCCTTCCCTATTTCACAAAGGGGTGGGGGGATACGCGTACACCGATAAACTCATCTTT.

This clone showed up just a few times. One end of the junction varies from germline; a read error may be responsible. Other DNA variants within this sample encode the same CDR3. The V call is TRDV1, the J call TRDJ1; perhaps TRDD3 as D (5 bases). CDR3 size: 13 residues. The germline gives CDR1 TSWWSYY, CDR2 QGS. The CDR3 loop reads CALGEPPRGSLIF. The CDR3 nucleotides are TGTGCCCTTGGGGAGCCTCCCCGGGGGTCGCTCATCTTT.

This clone has only a few counts. The V gene is TRDV2, the J gene TRDJ3; 7 bases agree with TRDD3. Trimming at V came to 3 bases and at J to 0 bases, leaving 19 bases not matched to a gene. The CDR3 is 22 residues long. Germline CDR1 is GEAIGNYY and CDR2 is EKD. The CDR3 nucleotides are TGTGCCTGTGACGTCGTACTTGGGGGAGCCACCGGGAGCTCCTGGGACACCCGACAGATGTTTTTC. Translating gives CACDVVLGGATGSSWDTRQMFF.

In regard to this clone: A much larger clonotype is one base distant, so this may be a read error. CDR3 region: CACDAGLVNRGTDKLIF. The CDR3 DNA sequence: TGTGCCTGTGACGCAGGACTGGTAAATAGGGGCACCGATAAACTCATCTTT. V usage is TRDV2 and J usage is TRDJ1; D might be TRDD1 (6 bases). Matching the DNA to germline supplied the J gene, which TCRdb does not give. This CDR3 has 17 amino acids. V was clipped by 3 bases and J by 1 base, with 20 bases between them. Germline-derived CDR1 and CDR2 are GEAIGNYY and EKD.